What follows are 5 T cell receptor beta chains derived from one specimen sequenced in a study of blood T cell repertoires in COVID-19. The protocol was immunoSEQ multiplex PCR, while the TCRdb copy is restricted to in-frame clones and leaves out a portion. The sample carries about 75,000 clones, 88% recorded once. Material: peripheral blood. These receptors came from a human donor in a cohort sampled during active COVID-19.

The chain couples TRBV27 to TRBJ2-6, with D unresolved. The V gene lost 3 bases and the J gene lost 0 bases, with 3 bases spanning the gap. The CDR3 contains 14 residues. Germline V gene lookup returns CDR1 MNHEY and CDR2 SMNVEV (reference sequence). The CDR3 sequence is CASSFSSGANVLTF. CDR3 nucleotide sequence: TGTGCCAGCAGTTTCTCCTCTGGGGCCAACGTCCTGACTTTC.

The V and J genes are TRBV12-5 and TRBJ2-1, with TRBD1 identical over 9 bases. The V gene end was trimmed by 0 bases and the J gene end by 7 bases; junction bases not matched to a gene: 7. The CDR3 runs 16 residues. Germline V lookup: CDR1 LGHNT, CDR2 FRNRAP. CDR3 sequence reads: CASGLVLRQGDNEQFF. The CDR3 bases are TGTGCTAGTGGTTTGGTACTGAGACAGGGGGATAATGAGCAGTTCTTC.

The V gene is TRBV3-1 (or the pseudogene TRBV3-2), the J gene TRBJ2-7; D ambiguous. Germline-derived CDR1 and CDR2 are LGHDT and YNNKEL (reference sequence). V lost 4 bases and J lost 7, with 14 bases in between. The length of the CDR3 is 13 residues. The CDR3 reads CASSPLQDGEQYF. For the CDR3, the DNA is TGTGCCAGCAGCCCCCTCCAAGACGGGGAGCAGTACTTC.

The chain has TRBV4-2 and TRBJ2-7; possibly TRBD2 for D (5 bases). Germline CDR1 LGHNA, CDR2 YNFKEQ. This CDR3 is built from 16 residues. Trimming shortened V by 0 bases and J by 0 bases, and 12 bases separated the two germline ends. The CDR3 coding sequence is TGTGCCAGCAGCCAAGAGGCCGGGATGAGCTCCTACGAGCAGTACTTC. It translates to CASSQEAGMSSYEQYF.

The DNA of the CDR3 is TGTGCCACCAGCAGACCCCGAGGTGGGACAGACCAAGAGACCCAGTACTTC. It codes for CATSRPRGGTDQETQYF. J is TRBJ2-5 and V is TRBV15; TRBD1 matches at 7 bases. The CDR3 consists of 17 residues. The V and J ends lost 2 bases and 0 bases, in that order; junction bases with no gene match: 9. Germline CDR1 and CDR2: LNHNV and YYDKDF (reference sequence).